This entry concerns a single TCR beta chain. TCRdb's table, derived via immunoSEQ multiplex PCR, lists solely in-frame clones and lacks some. The table includes some 220,000 clones, about nine tenths detected once. This record belongs to a study of blood T cell repertoires in COVID-19. Trimming at V came to 5 bases and at J to 4 bases, leaving 9 bases not matched to a gene. Germline V gene data show CDR1 as SNHLY and CDR2 as FYNNEI. The CDR3 is 15 amino acids. Sequences were obtained from PBMCs or T cells enriched from blood (not recorded which). This chain connects TRBV2 to TRBJ2-3; 7 positions agree with TRBD1. This sequence originates from a woman between 45 and 65 years old in a cohort exposed to, infected with or recovered from COVID-19 (not recorded which). The CDR3 reads CASSNRPGGADTQYF. In DNA form, the CDR3 reads TGTGCCAGCAGTAACAGGCCAGGGGGTGCAGATACGCAGTATTTT.